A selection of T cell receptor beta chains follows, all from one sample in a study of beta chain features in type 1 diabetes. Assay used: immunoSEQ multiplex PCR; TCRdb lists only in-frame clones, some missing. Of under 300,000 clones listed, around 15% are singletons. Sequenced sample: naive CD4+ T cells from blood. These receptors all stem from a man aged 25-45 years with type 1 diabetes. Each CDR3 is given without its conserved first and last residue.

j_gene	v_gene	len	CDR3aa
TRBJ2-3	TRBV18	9	ASSNTDTQY
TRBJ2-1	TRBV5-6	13	ASSTPGLAINEQF
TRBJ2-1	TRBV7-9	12	ASSLAGGHNEQF
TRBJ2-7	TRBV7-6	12	ASSTGTGSYEQY
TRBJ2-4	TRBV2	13	ASSSGPGAKNIQY
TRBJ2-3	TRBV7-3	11	ASSSQGTDTQY
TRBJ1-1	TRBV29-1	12	SGAGTGAPTEAF
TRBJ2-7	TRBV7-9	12	ASSVSGSSYEQY
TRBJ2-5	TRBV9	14	ASSVTPGSLQETQY
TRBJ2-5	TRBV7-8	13	ASSQRDARGRTQY
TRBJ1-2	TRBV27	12	ASSLRVPFGGYT
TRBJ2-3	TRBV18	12	ASSPPGRPDTQY
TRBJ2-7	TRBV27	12	ASSPTIPLHEQY
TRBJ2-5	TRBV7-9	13	ASSPGQGLGETQY
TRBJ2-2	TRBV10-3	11	ATRTGVTGELF
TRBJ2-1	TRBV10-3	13	AISELGVTYNEQF
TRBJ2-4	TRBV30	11	ASNGRGKNIQY
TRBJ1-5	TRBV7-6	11	ASSLDNNQPQH
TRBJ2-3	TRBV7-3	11	ASSVGDTDTQY
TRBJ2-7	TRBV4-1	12	ASSGRSRAYEQY
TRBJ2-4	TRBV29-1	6	SGYRGI
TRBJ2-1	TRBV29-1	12	SVEWGKYYNEQF
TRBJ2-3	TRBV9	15	ASSSRTSGSVMDTQY
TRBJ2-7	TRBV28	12	ASRLDRGTYEQY
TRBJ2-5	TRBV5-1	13	ASSYPGGQGETQY
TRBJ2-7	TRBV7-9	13	ASSSRKGNNYEQY
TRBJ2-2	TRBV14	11	ASSRVHSGELF
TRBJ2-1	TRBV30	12	AWSMGGPRNEQF
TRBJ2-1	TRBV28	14	ASSRGSPSSYNEQF
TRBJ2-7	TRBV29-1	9	SVQGDYEQY
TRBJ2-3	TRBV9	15	ASSVGMIAGYTDTQY
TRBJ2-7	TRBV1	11	TSSRPGTYEQY
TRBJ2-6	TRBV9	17	ASSEGTGGTSTGANVLT
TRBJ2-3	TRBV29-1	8	SASEDTQY
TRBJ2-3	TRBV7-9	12	ASSHLKRADTQY
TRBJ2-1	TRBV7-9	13	ASSFSDWGDHEQF
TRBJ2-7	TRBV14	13	ASSQVAGGTYEQY
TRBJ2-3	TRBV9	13	ASSVTSGSTDTQY
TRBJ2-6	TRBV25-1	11	ASRGSGANVLT
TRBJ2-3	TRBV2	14	ASSVLGSGSSDTQY
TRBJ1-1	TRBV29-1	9	SVYRNTEAF
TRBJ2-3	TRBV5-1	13	ASSLGAISSDTQY
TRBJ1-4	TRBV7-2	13	ASSLGQGAYEKLF
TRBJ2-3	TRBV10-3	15	AISESSLAGSTDTQY
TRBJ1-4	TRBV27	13	ASSFTTGVAEKLF
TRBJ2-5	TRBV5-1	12	ASSPRAGGETQY
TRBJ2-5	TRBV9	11	ASSPRQGETQY
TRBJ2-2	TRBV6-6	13	ASSYTREGTGELF